The T cell receptor beta chain described here comes from a study of cytomegalovirus exposure and HLA in healthy donors (dated by TCRdb to 2015 to 2018). About the full investigation: An earlier analysis of approximately 550 of the donors reported 250 to 300 Gb of sequence data and 100 million to 140 million unique TCR beta sequences from 150 million to 200 million T cells. Besides the first cohort of around 700 subjects, a separate validation cohort made up of roughly 120 different subjects was used. Typing coverage differed by locus: A, B, C, DRB1 and DQB1 were typed in about 629-640 donors, DQA1 in approximately 520, DPA1 in nearly 610, and DPB1 in around 490. About five DR-DQ haplotypes were treated as single units for association and clustering because of strong linkage in the cohort. A later genetic analysis took genome-wide SNP genotypes for about 65% of the roughly 670 donors and used that subset as a discovery cohort. Among the roughly 430 genotyped donors, under 90% belonged to the genetic ancestry cluster associated with self-reported Caucasian donors. HLA typing included class I and class II loci at four-digit resolution. Using immunosequencing, the study profiled T cell repertoires from roughly 650 subjects and related those repertoires to cytomegalovirus serostatus. Donor age, sex, ethnicity and CMV serostatus were compiled alongside the repertoire data. A later analysis re-analyzed previously published TCR beta repertoires from 600 to 850 donors and added high-resolution HLA genotyping to study TCR occurrence patterns. Every repertoire in the discovery cohort had been generated on one and the same sequencing platform. Among 300 to 500 genotyped donors of the cohort, an average of around 250,000 unique TCR beta nucleotide sequences was sequenced per donor, of which about 19% were non-productive. Around 300 gigabases of sequencing data and 78 million or so unique TCR sequences were included in an early release covering about 700 HLA-typed donors. Rather than using new phenotypic data, the later analysis identified candidate immune exposures from TCR beta sequences and from how often those sequences occurred across donors. To decide whether each TCR beta V gene segment behaved as functional or pseudogenic, an earlier analysis of 587 of the donors relied on high-throughput TCR beta sequencing. To predict cytomegalovirus infection status, the study combined high-throughput TCR immunosequencing, statistical association of individual TCRs with disease status, and machine learning. The study aimed to test whether signatures of past pathogen exposure could be identified by cataloging public T cell receptors. Summary of the overall study and its limitations: In a later analysis, several top co-occurrence clusters were reported to appear linked to parvovirus B19, influenza, CMV and Epstein-Barr virus. In vitro tests confirmed that a few of the cytomegalovirus-associated TCR beta chains recognize cytomegalovirus antigens. CMV serostatus was the only immune exposure information available for the cohort. Some IMGT-functional V segments, including TRBV6-2 and TRBV6-3, could not be told apart with the 87-base-pair reads, so those segments were excluded. According to a later genetic analysis, donors in an Asian-associated ancestry cluster had fewer N-insertions in productive TCRs than the approximately 670-donor mean. A further reported finding was that TCR beta sequences accurately predicted the HLA-A and HLA-B alleles for most subjects in the first cohort. Presence/absence analyses assumed roughly uniform sequencing depth across donors, an assumption that may not hold. In both the original and validation cohorts, the classifier was reported to diagnose cytomegalovirus status with high specificity and sensitivity. Because counts were too low, 15 to 20 rarely observed V segments, including chromosome 9 orphons, were excluded from the earlier analysis of around 590 of the donors. Most CMV-associated TCR beta chains appeared to be HLA-restricted in a later analysis, and the HLA associations seemed to be driven largely by CMV exposure. The cohort was sequenced for TCR beta chains only, and without alpha or paired-chain data the features that could be detected were limited. In the study, around 160 TCR beta chains were listed as associated with cytomegalovirus. The authors suggested that the approach could potentially be extended to other disease states and immunological phenotypes. When HLA alleles, especially DR and DQ, strongly co-occurred, TCR associations were difficult to assign to individual alleles. Specific HLA alleles were associated with roughly 16,000 TCR beta sequences at a false discovery rate of 0.05 in a later analysis. A later analysis found that TCR association rates varied across HLA loci, with DRB1 alleles showing the most associated TCRs and HLA-C alleles the fewest. An earlier analysis of approximately 590 of the donors showed that most TCR beta V segments appeared in productive rearrangements either about 87% or about 30% of the time, which broadly matched IMGT annotations. A cluster of highly shared sequence variants was judged likely to be a technical artifact of the sequencing pipeline. While some public TCRs were present in many individuals, most TCR sequences turned up only very rarely across donors. An association between a missense DCLRE1C variant and V-gene and J-gene trimming of TCR beta chains was found in a later genetic analysis and replicated in an independent cohort. Linkage disequilibrium might explain the correlated functional status among segregating V segments, but an unknown experimental factor could not be ruled out. Because HLA typing was unavailable for some donors at each locus, only the typed subset was used in association tests. Compared with equally common non-associated chains, HLA-associated TCR beta chains in a later analysis were more clonally expanded and had lower generation probabilities.

As concerns this clone: The antigen this receptor binds is unknown. Per-nucleotide qualities are absent, and no much larger clonotype sits a single base away.

Including the terminal cysteine and phenylalanine, the CDR3 comprises 16 residues. Kept here is only the CDR3 DNA, which spans 48 bases and is read in frame from base 1. The CDR1 and CDR2 encoded by the germline V gene are SGHRS and YFSETQ. V was cut back by 0 bases and J by 0 bases, leaving a gap of 10 bases between them. The cohort comprised fewer than 750 healthy bone marrow donors. At the time of sampling, all cohort members were nominally healthy, though unrecorded immune exposures were likely present. The donor was CMV seropositive and was included in the group of 290 or so seropositive cohort members. Every donor gave a peripheral blood sample, and the peripheral blood mononuclear cells from that sample were used for TCR beta sequencing. The Qiagen DNeasy Blood Extraction Kit was used to extract genomic DNA from the blood cell samples. Library preparation was by the immunoSEQ multiplex PCR assay. The multiplex PCR relied on a mix of 60 forward primers for TCR Vbeta segments and 13 reverse primers for TCR Jbeta segments. The CDR3 region of rearranged TCR beta genes was amplified from genomic DNA with a multiplex PCR assay. Amplified TCR beta libraries were sequenced as 87-base-pair reads on the Illumina HiSeq System. The authors' pipeline ran thus. In a later analysis, 80 million or so unique TCR beta chains were counted across the roughly 700 repertoires, and about 9.9 million of these chains were shared by at least two donors. A nearest-neighbor algorithm error-corrected the raw reads and collapsed the reads into unique sequences, merging closely related sequences to remove PCR and sequencing errors. V, D and J gene segments were assigned by aligning CDR3 sequences to IMGT reference sequences. For a sequence to be retained, a match of at least six nucleotides to both a V gene segment and a J gene segment was required. A rearrangement counted as productive if the CDR3 had no stop codons and remained in frame with V and J, and every other rearrangement counted as non-productive. Following IMGT convention, CDR3 was defined as the stretch from the second conserved V-encoded cysteine up to the conserved J-encoded phenylalanine. Sequences without an unambiguous match to a single V gene segment were excluded from the earlier analysis of 587 of the donors. An earlier analysis of a few hundred of the donors classified V segments as functional when productive rearrangements were above 56.7% and as segregating when the standard deviation between donors was above 5%. A statistical classification framework was developed to diagnose cytomegalovirus status using the catalog of TCR beta chain sequences. V and J gene assignment, in a later analysis, came from comparing TCR nucleotide sequences with IMGT/GENE-DB human TR gene sequences. A later analysis assigned CDR3 sequences and most-parsimonious VDJ recombination scenarios with the TCRdist pipeline. A later analysis defined each TCR beta chain by its CDR3 amino acid sequence plus V-gene family, and excluded reads lacking a unique V-gene family. To address suspected cross-contamination and a sequencing artifact, a later analysis removed over 500 highly shared, low-generation-probability nucleotide sequences. In a later analysis, a clonal expansion index was calculated for each public chain from normalized within-repertoire ranks of inferred template counts. In a later analysis, generation probabilities were computed with a VDJ recombination model fitted to out-of-frame rearrangements, and the resulting probabilities were checked against IGoR. In a later analysis, TCR-TCR, TCR-HLA and TCR-CMV co-occurrence was scored with hypergeometric tests, and a repertoire-size bias correction was applied to TCR pairs. To estimate false discovery rates, a later analysis permuted the HLA or CMV assignments 20 times. In a later analysis, co-occurring TCRs were grouped using DBSCAN, with TCRdist sequence similarity added in when clustering inside HLA-allele-positive subsets. Repertoires with fewer than 30,000 or more than 120,000 public chains were left out of co-occurrence clustering, as were about five repertoires with anomalous nucleotide sharing. Held by TCRdb, this immuneACCESS table contains in-frame sequences only and omits some clones. Under half of the omission traces to an unresolved V gene where checked; the cause of the rest is unknown. That table supplies the V and J calls and clone size; D and trimming were determined from the DNA. The sample data list 150,000 to 200,000 clones, and almost 80% of these were observed just once. The ten largest clones take up 11% to 15% of the sample.

The rearranged segments are TRBV5-1 and TRBJ1-5; no D segment can be confidently identified. This clonotype was obtained from a man in his fifties in good health and CMV-seropositive. Sequenced material: PBMCs. The DNA reads TGCGCCAGCAGCTTGGAACGGTTAGATAGCAATCAGCCCCAGCATTTT. The resulting protein is CASSLERLDSNQPQHF.